The 29 T cell receptor beta chains in this list originate from one sample, sequenced in a study of OX40 agonist ivuxolimab in advanced cancers. The library was prepared using the immunoSEQ multiplex PCR assay. The clones in this table, taken by TCRdb from immuneACCESS, are in-frame only. Not every clone is retained; where verified, under half of the shortfall comes from an unresolved V gene, and the cause of the rest is unknown. The table for this sample lists 40,000 to 50,000 clones; roughly 89% of them were counted only once. The ten most abundant clones make up about a third of the sample. The specimen was CD4+ or CD8+ T cells sorted from blood, collected in a trial of the OX40 agonist ivuxolimab. The receptors were sampled from an adult with an advanced solid tumor such as melanoma, head and neck, liver or kidney cancer.

This chain links TRBV11-2 with TRBJ2-7; D might be TRBD1 or TRBD2, each matching 6 bases. CDR3 length: 14 residues. The V gene's germline CDR1 is SGHAT and CDR2 FQNNGV. Trimming stripped 1 base from V and 2 bases from J, with 9 bases between. CDR3 in DNA: TGTGCCAGCAGCTTAGTTGGGGGGCCCTACGAGCAGTACTTC. This translates into CASSLVGGPYEQYF.

The chain employs TRBV5-1 and TRBJ2-2, with TRBD1 identical over 8 bases. This CDR3 is built from 16 residues. Losses at the gene ends were 6 bases for V and 7 bases for J; bases not matched to a gene: 14. Germline assignment: CDR1 SGHRS and CDR2 YFSETQ. The CDR3 region is CASKYDTGGYFGELFF. CDR3 bases: TGCGCCAGCAAATACGATACAGGGGGATATTTCGGGGAGCTGTTTTTT.

The chain is built from TRBV30 and TRBJ2-3; D remains unclear. V was cut by 1 base and J by 4 bases, with 6 bases left in between. Germline V lookup: CDR1 GTSNPN, CDR2 SVGIG (reference sequence). This CDR3 has 12 amino acids. CDR3 sequence: CAWSAQSDTQYF. For the CDR3, the DNA is TGTGCCTGGAGTGCTCAGTCAGATACGCAGTATTTT.

V usage is TRBV5-3 and J usage is TRBJ2-2; 8 nucleotides line up with TRBD2. TRBV5-3 is placed among ORFs of uncertain function. This CDR3 is built from 15 residues. The V gene end was trimmed by 6 bases and the J gene end by 7 bases; junction bases not matched to a gene: 11. The CDR3 DNA follows: TGTGCCAGAAAGGCGCGAGCGGGAGAAGGCGGGGAGCTGTTTTTT. Amino acids: CARKARAGEGGELFF.

V usage is TRBV19 and J usage is TRBJ2-5; TRBD2 agrees at 12 bases. Germline V lookup: CDR1 LNHDA, CDR2 SQIVND (reference sequence). The length of the CDR3 is 16 residues. Trimming cost V 5 bases and J 1 base; bases outside gene matches: 5. CDR3 loop: CASSPGGLAGQETQYF. The CDR3 DNA reads TGTGCCAGTAGTCCAGGGGGACTAGCGGGCCAAGAGACCCAGTACTTC.

This clone showed up just a few times. The chain has TRBV18 and TRBJ1-4; D gene uncertain. Trimming pared 0 bases from V and 0 bases from J, leaving 5 bases between. CDR1 KGHSH and CDR2 LQKENI come from the germline V gene. The CDR3 has 15 amino acids. CDR3 DNA sequence: TGTGCCAGCTCACCACCAAGTCCAACTAATGAAAAACTGTTTTTT. This encodes CASSPPSPTNEKLFF.

The CDR3 DNA follows: TGTGCCAGCAGCTACTATGGGGCCACAGATACGCAGTATTTT. This sequence encodes CASSYYGATDTQYF. The chain uses TRBV7-2 and TRBJ2-3; tentative D call: TRBD1 (5 bases). The CDR3 totals 14 residues. CDR1 and CDR2 (germline): SGHTA, FQGNSA. Trimming stripped 4 bases from V and 2 bases from J, with 10 bases between.

The chain couples TRBV4-1 to TRBJ1-5; 7 bases align to TRBD1. The length of the CDR3 is 17 residues. The J segment lost 7 bases and the V segment lost 0 bases, leaving 12 bases of the junction unmatched. Germline lookup yields CDR1 MGHRA and CDR2 YSYEKL. This CDR3 is CASSQERVRGLGQPQHF. For the CDR3, the DNA is TGCGCCAGCAGCCAAGAAAGGGTTAGGGGGCTAGGGCAGCCCCAGCATTTT.

This clone was observed a handful of times. This chain links TRBV11-2 with TRBJ1-6; 7 nucleotides line up with TRBD1. The V gene end was trimmed by 4 bases and the J gene end by 10 bases; junction bases not matched to a gene: 10. The CDR3 totals 15 residues. Germline values: CDR1 SGHAT, CDR2 FQNNGV. For the CDR3, the DNA is TGTGCCAGCAGCTCCTTGACAGGGCTCGGCTCACCCCTCCACTTT. It translates to CASSSLTGLGSPLHF.

CDR3: CASSYSKYGTDTQYF. For the CDR3, the DNA is TGTGCCAGCAGTTACTCGAAGTACGGCACAGATACGCAGTATTTT. This chain connects TRBV6-5 to TRBJ2-3; D remains ambiguous. V was cut by 0 bases and J by 1 base, with 8 bases left in between. The CDR3 sequence is 15 residues long. Germline V gene data show CDR1 as MNHEY and CDR2 as SVGAGI.

The CDR3, as DNA: TGTGCCAGCAGTGAAAGCGACCTCCCGGGGGAGCTGTTTTTT. Translation: CASSESDLPGELFF. This chain links TRBV6-1 with TRBJ2-2; D unclear. Germline V lookup: CDR1 MNHNS, CDR2 SASEGT. This CDR3 comprises 14 residues. V lost 2 bases to trimming and J lost 8 bases, with 12 bases between them.

The chain joins TRBV19 to TRBJ2-1, with D unclear. Trimming removed 9 bases at V and 4 bases at J, with 10 bases between. Germline V gives CDR1 LNHDA, CDR2 SQIVND (reference sequence). This CDR3 region has 12 residues. The CDR3 loop is CASGQPYNEQFF. In DNA form, the CDR3 reads TGTGCCAGCGGGCAGCCGTACAATGAGCAGTTCTTC.

This rearrangement joins TRBV28 to TRBJ2-3; 8 nucleotides match TRBD1. CDR3 size: 18 residues. The V and J ends lost 2 bases and 0 bases, in that order; junction bases with no gene match: 10. Germline loops: CDR1 MDHEN, CDR2 SYDVKM. CDR3 coding DNA: TGTGCCAGCAGTTTACGTCCCCAGGGGGCTCGTAGCACAGATACGCAGTATTTT. Translation: CASSLRPQGARSTDTQYF.

The chain couples TRBV5-6 to TRBJ2-7, with 7 nucleotides matching TRBD1. V dropped 4 bases and J dropped 2; count of bases not matched to a gene: 6. Germline-derived CDR1 and CDR2 are SGHDT and YYEEEE. The CDR3 covers 14 residues. This CDR3 reads CASSLGDSTYEQYF. The CDR3 region has the DNA TGTGCCAGCAGCCTAGGGGACAGTACCTACGAGCAGTACTTC. Drawing the rest from reference TRBV5-6 and TRBJ2-7, the complete variable domain is DAGVTQSPTHLIKTRGQQVTLRCSPKSGHDTVSWYQQALGQGPQFIFQYYEEEERQRGNFPDRFSGHQFPNYSSELNVNALLLGDSALYLCASSLGDSTYEQYFGPGTRLTVT.

This clone has only a few counts. J is TRBJ1-6 and V is TRBV6-5; D is unclear. The germline V and J ends were trimmed by 2 bases and 9 bases, with 8 bases remaining between them. This CDR3 comprises 13 residues. The germline V gene has CDR1 MNHEY and CDR2 SVGAGI. The CDR3 DNA reads as TGTGCCAGCAGTTACCAGGTCGCTTCACCCCTCCACTTT. Amino acids: CASSYQVASPLHF.

The chain uses TRBV7-8 and TRBJ2-7; the D is unclear. V lost 5 bases and J 1 base, leaving 12 bases between the germline ends. There are 14 residues in the CDR3. The germline V gene has CDR1 SGHVS and CDR2 FQNEAQ. The CDR3 region has the DNA TGTGCCAGCAGCCCCACGAGTTTGTCCTACGAGCAGTACTTC. Translation gives CASSPTSLSYEQYF.

The rearrangement joins TRBV5-4 to TRBJ2-3; D might be TRBD2 (6 bases). V was trimmed by 4 bases and J by 3 bases, leaving 12 bases between them. This CDR3 contains 14 residues. Germline V lookup: CDR1 SGHNT, CDR2 YYREEE (reference sequence). CDR3 DNA: TGTGCCAGCAGCCCTGGGACTCGGACAGATACGCAGTATTTT. This translates into CASSPGTRTDTQYF.

The V and J genes are TRBV7-8 and TRBJ1-6; D not resolved. The CDR3 runs to 15 residues. Trimming took off 1 base at V and 9 bases at J, with 13 bases between the two ends. The germline V gene encodes CDR1 SGHVS and CDR2 FQNEAQ. Here the CDR3 reads CASSLVEARGSPLHF. CDR3 coding DNA: TGTGCCAGCAGCTTAGTGGAGGCCCGCGGTTCACCCCTCCACTTT. Variable domain in full (rest from reference TRBV7-8 and TRBJ1-6): GAGVSQSPRYKVAKRGQDVALRCDPISGHVSLFWYQQALGQGPEFLTYFQNEAQLDKSGLPSDRFFAERPEGSVSTLKIQRTQQEDSAVYLCASSLVEARGSPLHFGNGTRLTVT.

The V and J genes are TRBV9 and TRBJ2-1, with a weak D call TRBD2 (5 bases). Trimming left V 3 bases short and J 1 base short, with 8 bases between. Germline CDR1 and CDR2: SGDLS and YYNGEE. CDR3 length: 14 residues. The CDR3 coding sequence is TGTGCCAGCAGCGCGAGGGTATCCTACAATGAGCAGTTCTTC. It translates to CASSARVSYNEQFF.

This clone was seen more than once but under ten times. The rearrangement joins TRBV30 to TRBJ1-1; 7 bases are a match to TRBD1. The CDR3 contains 13 residues. Germline V gene sequence: CDR1 GTSNPN, CDR2 SVGIG (reference sequence). The trim removed 5 bases at V and 0 bases at J, leaving 3 bases unmatched. As DNA, the CDR3 is TGTGCCTGGGAGGGACAGTTGAACACTGAAGCTTTCTTT. Its protein is CAWEGQLNTEAFF.

The rearrangement links TRBV10-3 to TRBJ2-2, with D tentatively TRBD2 (6 bases). V was clipped by 3 bases and J by 2 bases, with 13 bases between them. The length of the CDR3 is 16 residues. Germline V gene data show CDR1 as ENHRY and CDR2 as SYGVKD. CDR3 protein: CAISERGSGNTGELFF. As DNA, the CDR3 is TGTGCCATCAGTGAAAGGGGTAGCGGAAACACCGGGGAGCTGTTTTTT.

The rearrangement uses TRBV28 and TRBJ2-3, with D tentatively TRBD1 (6 bases). V gave up 11 bases and J gave up 1 base, with 25 bases separating them. Germline V gene sequence: CDR1 MDHEN, CDR2 SYDVKM. The CDR3 contains 17 residues. The CDR3 coding sequence is TGTGCCGGGGGCCGGGACCAGCGTAGGGGCGGCACAGATACGCAGTATTTT. It encodes CAGGRDQRRGGTDTQYF.

The V and J genes are TRBV2 and TRBJ1-6, with TRBD1 as a possible D gene (6 bases). Germline V CDR1 and CDR2: SNHLY, FYNNEI. Trimming stripped 10 bases from V and 8 bases from J, with 18 bases between. The length of the CDR3 is 14 residues. CDR3 amino acids: CATLGQSLDSPLHF. DNA for the CDR3: TGTGCCACCCTAGGACAGAGTTTGGATTCACCCCTCCACTTT.

The J gene is TRBJ1-5, the V gene TRBV28; D unresolved. Trimming shortened V by 6 bases and J by 11 bases, and 11 bases separated the two germline ends. Per germline, CDR1 MDHEN and CDR2 SYDVKM. This CDR3 spans 11 amino acids. The CDR3 loop reads CASRSGTAQHF. The CDR3 DNA is TGTGCCAGCAGGTCCGGAACAGCCCAGCATTTT.

The chain's CDR3 is CASSPKPGQSVTEAFF. For the CDR3, the DNA is TGTGCCAGCTCACCGAAACCAGGACAGTCAGTCACTGAAGCTTTCTTT. The rearrangement joins TRBV18 to TRBJ1-1, with D perhaps matching TRBD1 (6 bases). Germline V lookup: CDR1 KGHSH, CDR2 LQKENI. With 3 bases removed from V and 4 bases from J, the gap between germline ends came to 18 bases. This CDR3 has 16 residues.

The table lists this clone with a few counts. The CDR3 DNA reads TGTGCCAGCAGTTACCGGGTAAACACTGAAGCTTTCTTT. Amino acid sequence: CASSYRVNTEAFF. This rearrangement joins TRBV6-6 to TRBJ1-1; no definite D call. The V and J ends lost 2 bases and 2 bases respectively, with 6 bases between them. The CDR3 consists of 13 residues. From germline, CDR1 is MNHNY and CDR2 SVGAGI (reference sequence).

The V and J genes are TRBV15 and TRBJ2-2, with 10 nucleotides matching TRBD1. CDR1 and CDR2 from the germline V gene are LNHNV and YYDKDF (reference sequence). The V gene end was trimmed by 6 bases and the J gene end by 4 bases; junction bases not matched to a gene: 8. This CDR3 spans 16 amino acids. CDR3: CATRELTGGSTGELFF. The DNA for the CDR3 is TGTGCCACCAGGGAACTGACAGGGGGCAGCACCGGGGAGCTGTTTTTT.

The chain recombines TRBV25-1 with TRBJ1-2; D might be TRBD1 (5 bases). The CDR3 has 13 residues. Per germline, CDR1 MGHDK and CDR2 SYGVNS. Trimming cost V 6 bases and J 7 bases, with 15 bases left between them. The CDR3, as DNA: TGTGCCAGCAGAGGGGCCGACAAGGCTGGCTACACCTTC. Its translation: CASRGADKAGYTF.

This chain uses TRBV15 with TRBJ1-5; D gene uncertain. The CDR3 has 17 residues. Trimming stripped 4 bases from V and 2 bases from J, with 18 bases between. Germline assignment: CDR1 LNHNV and CDR2 YYDKDF (reference sequence). This CDR3 is CATSTREGRYRNQPQHF. The CDR3 bases are TGTGCCACCAGCACTCGAGAGGGTCGGTATCGCAATCAGCCCCAGCATTTT.